This is a list of T cell receptor beta chains from one sample in a study of blood T cell repertoires in COVID-19. Generated by immunoSEQ multiplex PCR, the TCRdb table keeps only in-frame clones and is missing some. The table lists approximately 400,000 clones, around 92% of them singletons. The sequenced sample consisted of peripheral blood. The receptors shown here come from a man aged 35 to 55 with acute or convalescent COVID-19. Both conserved end residues are part of each CDR3. The D gene is left open where the match is weak. Expanded clones are given a class, and other clones once, few, many or no size at all.

D gene	V gene	J gene	clone size	CDR3 protein	CDR3 DNA
-	TRBV6-2/TRBV6-3	TRBJ1-5	-	CASSYRRGVGGSNQPQHF	TGTGCCAGCAGTTACCGCCGTGGGGTAGGGGGAAGCAATCAGCCCCAGCATTTT
TRBD1	TRBV27	TRBJ1-5	-	CASRQGQRQPQHF	TGTGCCAGCCGACAGGGCCAGAGACAGCCCCAGCATTTT
TRBD1	TRBV6-5	TRBJ2-2	-	CASSYSGTANTGELFF	TGTGCCAGCAGTTACTCCGGGACAGCCAATACCGGGGAGCTGTTTTTT
TRBD2	TRBV6-2/TRBV6-3	TRBJ2-7	once	CASSSGGPGEQYF	TGTGCCAGCAGTAGCGGGGGCCCGGGCGAGCAGTACTTC
-	TRBV7-2	TRBJ2-2	-	CASSLRGQTLLFF	TGTGCCAGCAGCTTACGAGGACAGACATTGCTGTTTTTT
-	TRBV5-1	TRBJ1-3	-	CASNGDNSGNTIYF	TGCGCCAGCAACGGGGACAACTCTGGAAACACCATATATTTT
-	TRBV19	TRBJ2-2	-	CASSIGRTGELFF	TGTGCCAGTAGTATCGGTCGAACTGGGGAGCTGTTTTTT
-	TRBV21-1	TRBJ1-4	-	CASSRGGSLNEKLFF	TGTGCCAGCAGCCGCGGGGGGAGCCTAAATGAAAAACTGTTTTTT
-	TRBV5-1	TRBJ2-5	-	CASSWSQETQYF	TGCGCCAGCAGCTGGAGCCAAGAGACCCAGTACTTC
-	TRBV4-1	TRBJ2-3	-	CASSQVRRSRGTQYF	TGCGCCAGCAGCCAAGTTAGGCGGAGTCGGGGTACGCAGTATTTT
-	TRBV10-3	TRBJ2-7	once	CAISVGGMYEQYF	TGTGCCATCAGTGTGGGAGGTATGTACGAGCAGTACTTC
TRBD1	TRBV29-1	TRBJ1-1	-	CSVWTGRTEAFF	TGCAGCGTTTGGACAGGTAGGACTGAAGCTTTCTTT
-	TRBV7-8	TRBJ2-1	-	CASSDWTGIYYNEQFF	TGTGCCAGCAGTGATTGGACGGGGATTTACTACAATGAGCAGTTCTTC
-	TRBV11-2	TRBJ1-1	-	CASSLFPGAEAFF	TGTGCCAGCAGCTTATTTCCAGGCGCTGAAGCTTTCTTT
-	TRBV20-1	TRBJ2-3	-	CSASFSTGLTSTDTQYF	TGCAGTGCTAGTTTTTCCACGGGACTTACTAGCACAGATACGCAGTATTTT
-	TRBV27	TRBJ1-3	once	CASSSGHPSSGNTIYF	TGTGCCAGCAGTTCCGGACACCCGAGCTCTGGAAACACCATATATTTT
-	TRBV5-1	TRBJ2-2	once	CASSPRDTGELFF	TGCGCCAGCAGCCCGAGGGACACCGGGGAGCTGTTTTTT
TRBD2	TRBV5-4	TRBJ2-7	-	CASSWGTSGKSEQYF	TGTGCCAGCAGCTGGGGGACTAGCGGGAAATCAGAACAGTACTTC
TRBD1	TRBV14	TRBJ1-2	-	CASSQESRGLVYGYTF	TGTGCCAGCAGCCAAGAATCAAGGGGGCTCGTCTATGGCTACACCTTC
-	TRBV12-3/TRBV12-4	TRBJ1-2	-	CASSFSYGYTF	TGTGCCAGCAGTTTCAGCTATGGCTACACCTTC